This T cell receptor beta chain is drawn from a study of shared clonotypes between healthy human individuals. Study in general: Each donor had three CD4 naive, three CD4 memory, two CD8 naive and one CD8 memory plate.

CDR1 and CDR2 (germline): SGHNT, YENEEA. This CDR3 is built from 16 residues. After removal of 0 bases from V and 0 bases from J, the junction contained 3 bases not matched to a gene. Sequencing was at deep level. Clones were read by immunoSEQ multiplex PCR, and TCRdb kept only the in-frame ones, dropping some. The table has some 1 million clones, around four fifths seen once. Sequences were obtained from memory CD4+ T cells sorted from blood. Subset denoted: CD45RA-negative fraction. This sequence originates from a man between 18 and 29 years old in good health. This chain connects TRBV11-3 to TRBJ2-3; 7 nucleotides agree with TRBD2. The CDR3 here is CASSLDSGPSTDTQYF. CDR3 nucleotides: TGTGCCAGCAGCTTAGATAGCGGGCCTAGCACAGATACGCAGTATTTT.